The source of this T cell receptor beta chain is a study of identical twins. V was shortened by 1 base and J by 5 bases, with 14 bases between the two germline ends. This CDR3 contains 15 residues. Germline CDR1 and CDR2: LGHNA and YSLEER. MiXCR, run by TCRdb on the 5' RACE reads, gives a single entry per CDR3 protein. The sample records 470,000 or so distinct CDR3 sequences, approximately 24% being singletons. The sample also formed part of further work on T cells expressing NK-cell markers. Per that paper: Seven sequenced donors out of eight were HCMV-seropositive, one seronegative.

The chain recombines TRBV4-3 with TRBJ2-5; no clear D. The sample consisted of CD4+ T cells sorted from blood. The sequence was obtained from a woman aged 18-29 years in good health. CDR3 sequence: CASSQAWAPWETQYF. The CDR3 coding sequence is TGCGCCAGCAGCCAAGCTTGGGCCCCGTGGGAGACCCAGTACTTC.